This TCR beta chain was identified during a study of HIV-infected children after antiretroviral therapy interruption. The table lists this clonotype with a few counts. Treatment meaning: PENTA 11 planned treatment interruption arm or continuous ART arm. Unique molecular identifiers were included in an RNA-based 3' RACE TCR library. TCRdb itself ran the 3' RACE reads through MiXCR, one entry per CDR3 protein. The sample shows about 89,000 distinct CDR3 sequences, under 8% of them seen only once. Between the trimmed V and J ends, which lost 6 bases and 0 bases, there was a span of 14 bases. The CDR3 has 15 residues. Germline CDR1 is MNHNS and CDR2 is SASEGT.

The chain employs TRBV6-1 and TRBJ2-5, with D maybe TRBD2 (5 bases). The input for sequencing was CD45RA+ CD4+ T cells from PBMCs, pooled from several time points, taken from a donor given antiretroviral therapy, either interrupted or continuous. Subset indicated: naive CD4+ CD45RA+ CD45RO- T cells. The TCR comes from a pool of human donors with HIV. CDR3 coding DNA: TGTGCCAGCAGGAACCGGACGGGAAACCAAGAGACCCAGTACTTC. It translates to CASRNRTGNQETQYF.